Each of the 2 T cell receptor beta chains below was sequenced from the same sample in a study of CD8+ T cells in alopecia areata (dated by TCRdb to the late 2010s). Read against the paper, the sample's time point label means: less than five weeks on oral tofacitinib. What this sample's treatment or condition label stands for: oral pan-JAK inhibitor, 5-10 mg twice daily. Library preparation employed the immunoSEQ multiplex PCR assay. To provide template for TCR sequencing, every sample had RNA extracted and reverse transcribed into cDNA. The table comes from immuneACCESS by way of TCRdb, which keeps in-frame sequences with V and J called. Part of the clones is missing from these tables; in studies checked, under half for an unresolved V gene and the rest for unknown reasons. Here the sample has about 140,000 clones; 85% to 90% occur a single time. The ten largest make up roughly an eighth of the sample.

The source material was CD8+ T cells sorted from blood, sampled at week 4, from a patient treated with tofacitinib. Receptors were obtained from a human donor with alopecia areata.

The CDR3 region has the DNA TGCGCCAGCTTCCTGGGGGGTCCCCAAGAGACCCAGTACTTC. Translated: CASFLGGPQETQYF. V gene TRBV5-1 combines with J gene TRBJ2-5, with D perhaps matching TRBD2 (6 bases). Germline V gene lookup returns CDR1 SGHRS and CDR2 YFSETQ. Trimming shortened V by 7 bases and J by 1 base, and 14 bases separated the two germline ends. This CDR3 has 14 amino acids.

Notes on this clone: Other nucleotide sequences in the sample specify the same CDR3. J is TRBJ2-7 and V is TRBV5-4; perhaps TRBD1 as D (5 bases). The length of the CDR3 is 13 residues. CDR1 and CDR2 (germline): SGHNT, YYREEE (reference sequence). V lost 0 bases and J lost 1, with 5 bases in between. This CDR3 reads CASSLDRSYEQYF. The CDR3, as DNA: TGTGCCAGCAGCTTGGACAGGTCCTACGAGCAGTACTTC.